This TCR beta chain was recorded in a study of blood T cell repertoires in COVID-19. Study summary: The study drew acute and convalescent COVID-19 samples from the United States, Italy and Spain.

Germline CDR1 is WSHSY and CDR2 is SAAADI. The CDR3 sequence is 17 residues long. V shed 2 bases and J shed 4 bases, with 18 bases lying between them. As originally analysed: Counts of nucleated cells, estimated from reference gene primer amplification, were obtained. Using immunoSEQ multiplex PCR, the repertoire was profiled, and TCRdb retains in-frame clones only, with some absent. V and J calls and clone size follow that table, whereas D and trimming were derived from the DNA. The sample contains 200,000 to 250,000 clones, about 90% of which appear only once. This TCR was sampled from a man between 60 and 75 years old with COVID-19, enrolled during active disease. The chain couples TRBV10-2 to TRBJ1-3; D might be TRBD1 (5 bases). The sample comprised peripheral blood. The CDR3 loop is CASSEQGLLLTGNTIYF. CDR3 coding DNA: TGCGCCAGCAGTGAGCAGGGACTGCTACTTACCGGAAACACCATATATTTT.